This T cell receptor (beta chain) was captured by sequencing in a study of regulatory T cells in long-lasting Graves disease. V lost 0 bases to trimming and J lost 1 base, with 8 bases between them. CDR1 and CDR2 (germline): SGDLS, YYNGEE. This CDR3 is 14 amino acids long. Researchers made TCR beta libraries by using iRepertoire HTBI primers and running Arm-PCR on CDR3 regions. Using its own MiXCR run on the multiplex PCR reads, TCRdb lists one record per CDR3 protein. Of approximately 460,000 distinct CDR3 sequences in the sample, less than 20% were seen once. As concerns this clonotype: Its antigen remains unidentified. A much larger clone lies one base from this, so it may be a read error.

Study observations and caveats: TRBV28, TRBJ1-2 and TRBJ2-5 emerged as the favored segments in persistent disease. The persistent group shared around 3,000 public clonotypes, more than the roughly 990 shared by new patients.

The time point was: newly diagnosed GD, antithyroid drugs for less than 3 months. Following extraction of RNA from PBMCs, that RNA was used to make the TCR library. These data are also associated with another study on T cells in Graves' hyperthyroidism and ophthalmopathy. That work adds: Most thyroid clonotypes with frequency above 0.001 were detected in blood.

The receptor was isolated from a woman in her twenties or thirties with Graves disease. This material consisted of peripheral blood mononuclear cells (PBMCs), taken at new diagnosis, from a patient treated with antithyroid drugs. The chain links TRBV9 to TRBJ2-7; tentative D call: TRBD1 (6 bases). The CDR3 nucleotides read TGTGCCAGCAGCGTAGGACAGGTTTCCTACGAGCAGTACTTC. Translation: CASSVGQVSYEQYF.